This TCR beta chain was recorded in a study of T and B cells in COVID-19 patients. Study context: Recovered patients mostly had mild to moderate COVID-19 managed as outpatients.

TRB rearrangements were amplified by multiplex PCR with BIOMED2 TRB-A/B primers. MiXCR, applied by TCRdb to the multiplex PCR reads, yields one record per CDR3 protein. The sample yields over 5,000 distinct CDR3 sequences, around 30% seen once. Trimming removed 5 bases at V and 9 bases at J, with 17 bases between. Germline CDR1 reads LNHDA; CDR2 reads SQIVND (reference sequence). The length of the CDR3 is 14 residues. In its sample, this clonotype was seen a few times. Each TRB amplification used about 220-500 ng of genomic DNA from blood. The sample taken for sequencing was blood. This chain links TRBV19 with TRBJ2-1; a weak D match, TRBD2 (5 bases). The receptor was derived from a human donor with active COVID-19. The CDR3 nucleotides are TGTGCCAGTAGTTCATTGACTATCCATGGTGAGCAGTTCTTC. Translation gives CASSSLTIHGEQFF.